A selection of T cell receptor beta chains follows, all from one sample in a study of T cell changes during pregnancy in multiple sclerosis. Profiling relied on immunoSEQ multiplex PCR, and the TCRdb table lists in-frame clones only, not all of them. The profile shows approximately 130,000 clones, around 97% of them singletons. The sequenced sample was peripheral blood, obtained after pregnancy. The receptor source for this set is a female donor with multiple sclerosis, enrolled in a pregnancy study. The CDR3 runs from the conserved cysteine through the conserved F or W. Fields, in order: CDR3 DNA, CDR3 protein, V gene, clone size, D gene, J gene. A D gene is named only where the DNA matches it firmly. Clone size, where shown, is once, few, many, or a class for clones that have expanded.

CDR3nt: TGTGCCAGCAGCGTCCAGGGGGTTGTTTCCTACGAGCAGTACTTC
CDR3aa: CASSVQGVVSYEQYF
v_gene: TRBV28
abundance: .
d_gene: TRBD1
j_gene: TRBJ2-7

CDR3nt: TGTGCCAGCAGCACCGGGACTAGCGGTTACAATGAGCAGTTCTTC
CDR3aa: CASSTGTSGYNEQFF
v_gene: TRBV2
abundance: once
d_gene: TRBD2
j_gene: TRBJ2-1

CDR3nt: TGTGCCAGCAGGGACAGGGTGAAGACGGCCGGACCATCCTACGAGCAGTACTTC
CDR3aa: CASRDRVKTAGPSYEQYF
v_gene: TRBV21-1
abundance: .
d_gene: .
j_gene: TRBJ2-7

CDR3nt: TGTGCCAGCTCACCCCCGGGGAGAGGGCGAGAGACCCAGTACTTC
CDR3aa: CASSPPGRGRETQYF
v_gene: TRBV18
abundance: .
d_gene: .
j_gene: TRBJ2-5

CDR3nt: TGTGCCAGCAGCCGGGACAGGGTGGACGAAAAACTGTTTTTT
CDR3aa: CASSRDRVDEKLFF
v_gene: TRBV7-2
abundance: .
d_gene: TRBD1
j_gene: TRBJ1-4

CDR3nt: TGTGCCAGCAGCCAAGATAGCGGGTCCGGAAACACCATATATTTT
CDR3aa: CASSQDSGSGNTIYF
v_gene: TRBV4-2
abundance: .
d_gene: .
j_gene: TRBJ1-3

CDR3nt: TGTGCCAGCACCGCTGGACGGGAAATTCAGCCCCAGCATTTT
CDR3aa: CASTAGREIQPQHF
v_gene: TRBV6-1
abundance: .
d_gene: .
j_gene: TRBJ1-5

CDR3nt: TGTGCCAGCAGCTTATCGCAGGCGCTCCTAGATACGCAGTATTTT
CDR3aa: CASSLSQALLDTQYF
v_gene: TRBV5-6
abundance: .
d_gene: .
j_gene: TRBJ2-3

CDR3nt: TGTGCCAGCAGCGCGACTAGCCTCTCCTACGAGCAGTACTTC
CDR3aa: CASSATSLSYEQYF
v_gene: TRBV11-2
abundance: once
d_gene: TRBD2
j_gene: TRBJ2-7

CDR3nt: TGTGCTTCGGACAGGGGAAACACCGGGGAGCTGTTTTTT
CDR3aa: CASDRGNTGELFF
v_gene: TRBV6-1
abundance: .
d_gene: TRBD1
j_gene: TRBJ2-2

CDR3nt: TGTGCCAGCAGCACGGTCGGGGGTCAAGAGACCCAGTACTTC
CDR3aa: CASSTVGGQETQYF
v_gene: TRBV7-9
abundance: .
d_gene: .
j_gene: TRBJ2-5

CDR3nt: TGTGCCCCGGGGGGCTACACCTTC
CDR3aa: CAPGGYTF
v_gene: TRBV2
abundance: .
d_gene: .
j_gene: TRBJ1-2

CDR3nt: TGTGCCAGCAGCGGCGGACAGGGGTTAGACGAGCAGTACTTC
CDR3aa: CASSGGQGLDEQYF
v_gene: TRBV9
abundance: .
d_gene: TRBD1
j_gene: TRBJ2-7

CDR3nt: TGCAGCGTTGTTCCCGGGGAGACCCAGTACTTC
CDR3aa: CSVVPGETQYF
v_gene: TRBV29-1
abundance: few
d_gene: .
j_gene: TRBJ2-5

CDR3nt: TGCGCCAGCAGCTTGATGGACAGGAACTCTGGAAACACCATATATTTT
CDR3aa: CASSLMDRNSGNTIYF
v_gene: TRBV5-1
abundance: .
d_gene: TRBD1
j_gene: TRBJ1-3

CDR3nt: TGTGCCAGCAATCTAGCCTACGAGCAGTACTTC
CDR3aa: CASNLAYEQYF
v_gene: TRBV6-1
abundance: .
d_gene: .
j_gene: TRBJ2-7

CDR3nt: TGTGCCAGCAGCTTTCTTAGCGGAACCTACAATGAGCAGTTCTTC
CDR3aa: CASSFLSGTYNEQFF
v_gene: TRBV5-4
abundance: once
d_gene: .
j_gene: TRBJ2-1

CDR3nt: TGTGCCAGCAGCGGTCCCTACCCCTCGATTTACGAGCAGTACTTC
CDR3aa: CASSGPYPSIYEQYF
v_gene: TRBV5-5
abundance: .
d_gene: .
j_gene: TRBJ2-7

CDR3nt: TGCGCCAGCAGCCCTGGGGGTTTCCAATGGGACAGGTCTCAGCCCCAGCATTTT
CDR3aa: CASSPGGFQWDRSQPQHF
v_gene: TRBV5-1
abundance: .
d_gene: TRBD1
j_gene: TRBJ1-5

CDR3nt: TGTGCCAGCAGTTTCCGCACACTAGCGATTGGCACAGATACGCAGTATTTT
CDR3aa: CASSFRTLAIGTDTQYF
v_gene: TRBV27
abundance: .
d_gene: TRBD2
j_gene: TRBJ2-3

CDR3nt: TGTGCCAGCAGCTTAGAGCAGGGAAGGCATGGCTACACCTTC
CDR3aa: CASSLEQGRHGYTF
v_gene: TRBV7-6
abundance: .
d_gene: .
j_gene: TRBJ1-2

CDR3nt: TGCGCCAGCCGAGGTAACACTGAAGCTTTCTTT
CDR3aa: CASRGNTEAFF
v_gene: TRBV5-1
abundance: .
d_gene: .
j_gene: TRBJ1-1

CDR3nt: TGTGCCAGCAGTATTTCTAGCGGGAGCGGTGAGCAGTTCTTC
CDR3aa: CASSISSGSGEQFF
v_gene: TRBV28
abundance: .
d_gene: TRBD2
j_gene: TRBJ2-1

CDR3nt: TGTGCCAGCAGCTTAGCTAGGGGATCTAATGAAAAACTGTTTTTT
CDR3aa: CASSLARGSNEKLFF
v_gene: TRBV7-2
abundance: .
d_gene: .
j_gene: TRBJ1-4

CDR3nt: TGCGCCAGCAGCTTGGTTTATCGGGACACAGATACGCAGTATTTT
CDR3aa: CASSLVYRDTDTQYF
v_gene: TRBV5-1
abundance: .
d_gene: .
j_gene: TRBJ2-3

CDR3nt: TGTGCCAGCAGTTTAGGGGGGAGGTACGAGCAGTACTTC
CDR3aa: CASSLGGRYEQYF
v_gene: TRBV28
abundance: .
d_gene: .
j_gene: TRBJ2-7